This T cell receptor (beta chain) was retrieved from a study of immune cell composition in non-small cell lung cancer. Assay used: immunoSEQ multiplex PCR; TCRdb lists only in-frame clones, some missing. This table holds roughly 9,500 clones, 60% to 80% found once. Overall study results and limits: Tumour-associated clones >0.5% occurred in 30% to 35% of adenocarcinomas, over 60% of squamous. Overall clonality, unlike maximal tumour-associated clone frequency, did not predict TIL reactivity.

Trimming removed 4 bases at V and 6 bases at J, with 20 bases between. The germline CDR1 and CDR2 sequences are SGDLS and YYNGEE. The CDR3 is 15 amino acids. Normal lung was taken at the farthest possible site, at least 3 cm from tumour. Note on this clone: Its antigen remains unknown.

This chain links TRBV9 with TRBJ2-7; a possible D gene is TRBD2 (7 bases). The sample comprised non-adjacent lung tissue. This sequence was found in a human donor with non-small cell lung cancer. The CDR3, as DNA: TGTGCCAGCAGCCTAGCTGGGGGGGCCGGTCGCGAGCAGTACTTC. It codes for CASSLAGGAGREQYF.